The clone carrying this T cell receptor (beta chain) was observed a few times. Its antigen remains unidentified. Library preparation for TCR beta used quantitative 5'-RACE with molecular barcodes. TCRdb re-derived calls from the 5' RACE reads in MiXCR, one entry per CDR3 protein. The sample yields a few hundred thousand distinct CDR3 sequences, around 7.6% seen once. The sample belongs to a study of CD8 T cells in ankylosing spondylitis. Germline V gene data show CDR1 as MNHEY and CDR2 as SVGEGT. CDR3 length equals 21 residues. The V segment lost 5 bases and the J segment 4 bases; nucleotides outside the gene matches: 14. Regarding the study as a whole: What appeared characteristic of ankylosing spondylitis blood was a TCR beta motif of 7 or 8 highly homologous variants. Both synovial fluid and blood in reactive arthritis had previously been reported to carry some motif variants. There was reportedly significant enrichment of clones that were disease-linked in matched ankylosing spondylitis synovial fluid.

The source is a male donor with ankylosing spondylitis. The J gene is TRBJ2-6, the V gene TRBV6-2 or TRBV6-3; TRBD2 aligns across 16 bases. The specimen sequenced was blood, either unsorted or a sorted T cell fraction (not recorded which). The CDR3 bases are TGTGCCAGCAGTCCCGGGACTAGCGGGAGGGTTCAGGGTCTCGGGGCCAACGTCCTGACTTTC. The encoded protein is CASSPGTSGRVQGLGANVLTF.